One and the same sample provided the 7 T cell receptor beta chains below, sequenced in a study of T cell responses to AZD1222 COVID-19 vaccine (dated by TCRdb to the early 2020s). The intended sense of this specimen's time point label: baseline before first vaccination. The library was obtained by the immunoSEQ multiplex PCR assay. The immuneACCESS repertoire file appears here via TCRdb, limited to in-frame rearrangements. These files lack a portion of the clones; in checked studies, under half of the deficit traces to unresolved V genes, and the cause of the others is not known. Present in this sample are about 180,000 clones, roughly 88% of which were seen just once. The top ten hold roughly 7.7% of the sample. The specimen was peripheral blood, collected on day 0 of AZD1222 vaccination. The source is an adult in good health.

This chain connects TRBV27 to TRBJ1-1; D is uncertain. The CDR3 is 15 residues long. Germline CDR1 and CDR2: MNHEY and SMNVEV (reference sequence). Trimming left V 5 bases short and J 1 base short, with 14 bases between. The CDR3 spells CASSPTVTPNTEAFF. The CDR3 DNA reads TGTGCCAGCAGTCCAACGGTCACTCCGAACACTGAAGCTTTCTTT.

The chain links TRBV11-3 to TRBJ2-2; 9 bases line up with TRBD1. V shed 1 base and J 5 bases; nucleotides not matched to a gene: 5. CDR3 size: 16 residues. Germline lookup yields CDR1 SGHNT and CDR2 YENEEA. CDR3 sequence reads: CASSLGGTGRTGELFF. In DNA, the CDR3 is TGTGCCAGCAGCTTAGGTGGGACAGGGAGGACCGGGGAGCTGTTTTTT.

The chain uses TRBV27 and TRBJ1-6; D might be TRBD1 (6 bases). Germline V gives CDR1 MNHEY, CDR2 SMNVEV (reference sequence). The CDR3 runs 12 residues. With 2 bases removed from V and 14 bases from J, the gap between germline ends came to 10 bases. The CDR3 is CASSLGQQSLHF. The CDR3 DNA follows: TGTGCCAGCAGTTTAGGACAGCAATCCCTCCACTTT.

This chain's CDR3 is CASSVEVTGELFF. DNA of the CDR3: TGTGCCAGCAGCGTAGAGGTAACCGGGGAGCTGTTTTTT. V gene TRBV9 combines with J gene TRBJ2-2; no definite D call. The CDR3 is 13 residues long. CDR1 and CDR2 (germline): SGDLS, YYNGEE. Trimming took off 0 bases at V and 5 bases at J, with 5 bases between the two ends.

V and J are TRBV19 and TRBJ2-7, with D perhaps matching TRBD2 (6 bases). Germline V lookup: CDR1 LNHDA, CDR2 SQIVND (reference sequence). The CDR3 runs 13 residues. Trimming took off 4 bases at V and 4 bases at J, with 11 bases between the two ends. The CDR3 DNA follows: TGTGCCAGTAGTAAAAAGGAGGGGTACGAGCAGTACTTC. Amino acid sequence: CASSKKEGYEQYF.

This chain connects TRBV6-4 to TRBJ2-2; 10 bases line up with TRBD1. This CDR3 comprises 16 residues. The germline CDR1 and CDR2 sequences are MRHNA and SNTAGT. With V trimmed by 2 bases and J by 7 bases, 7 bases remained unmatched. CDR3 DNA: TGTGCCAGCAGTGACCTGAGGGACAGGGGACACGGGGAGCTGTTTTTT. This codes for CASSDLRDRGHGELFF.

The chain links TRBV15 to TRBJ2-1; TRBD2 agrees at 7 bases. Germline V gives CDR1 LNHNV, CDR2 YYDKDF (reference sequence). The CDR3 covers 15 residues. The trim removed 1 base at V and 7 bases at J, leaving 7 bases unmatched. The CDR3 DNA is TGTGCCACCAGCAGAGGGGACTATGTTCTAAATGAGCAGTTCTTC. Amino acid sequence: CATSRGDYVLNEQFF. Together with reference TRBV15 and TRBJ2-1, the CDR3 gives the full variable domain: DAMVIQNPRYQVTQFGKPVTLSCSQTLNHNVMYWYQQKSSQAPKLLFHYYDKDFNNEADTPDNFQSRRPNTSFCFLDIRSPGLGDTAMYLCATSRGDYVLNEQFFGPGTRLTVL.